This paragraph covers one T cell receptor beta chain sequence. The specificity of this receptor is unknown. Base qualities are not recorded, but no much larger clone differs from it by a single base. The entry originates in a study of CD8+ T cells in alopecia areata (dated by TCRdb to 2017 to 2018). Describing the broader study: The treated patients, all with moderate-to-severe alopecia areata, were enrolled in an open-label pilot trial of oral tofacitinib given at 5 to 10 mg twice daily. Patients received tofacitinib for 6 to 18 months and were then followed off drug for 6 months to check for delayed response and recurrence. For the treated patients, the SALT score, which quantifies what percentage of scalp surface area is affected, served as the measure of disease severity. High-throughput TCRbeta sequencing was used to examine T cell clonal expansion in alopecia areata in both the C3H/HeJ mouse model and human patients. On the human side, TCRbeta sequencing was run on scalp tissue and on sorted CD4+ and CD8+ peripheral blood T cells from healthy controls and from alopecia areata patients with either patchy or totalis/universalis disease. Biopsies were taken from tofacitinib-treated patients at baseline and again at 4 and 24 weeks into treatment, and several of those patients also had a later scalp biopsy. Scalp clonality was compared among normal scalp (n=4), patchy alopecia areata scalp (n=8), and alopecia totalis/universalis scalp (n=8). RNA was obtained with the PAXgene miRNA kit for fixed scalp, the miRNeasy kit for PBMCs, and the RNeasy kit for mouse skin. TCRbeta CDR3 regions were amplified by immunoSEQ multiplex PCR with 35 Vbeta forward and 13 Jbeta reverse primers.

Study-level results and caveats: During tofacitinib treatment, many expanded lesional clones remained in scalp and blood, and this persistence may partly explain relapse after treatment is stopped. Scalp TCR repertoire analysis is complicated because resident alphabeta T cells in normal human skin are also sequenced, whereas mouse skin is dominated by gammadelta T cells. Compared with normal scalp, lesional scalp, particularly in alopecia totalis/universalis, had higher clonality and more expanded CD8+ clones, which suggests antigenic drive. With tofacitinib, both scalp clonality and the number of expanded CD8+ clones among the top 100 scalp clones went down significantly. Because the treated cohort was small and had only one nonresponder, larger studies are needed to examine links between baseline CD8+ expansion and response. Compared with mice, TCR sequences shared between patients were less clear, possibly partly because of HLA diversity across the patient population.

CDR1 SQVTM and CDR2 ANQGSEA were looked up in the germline V gene. The V end loses 8 bases and the J end loses 3 bases, and a stretch of 10 bases separates them. From the cysteine through the phenylalanine, the CDR3 covers 12 amino acids. The CDR3 DNA has 36 bases and is translated from base 1. The method behind the library was the immunoSEQ multiplex PCR assay. RNA was extracted from all samples and reverse transcribed into cDNA as template for TCR sequencing. First-strand cDNA was synthesized with SuperScript III using a 2:1 mix of oligo-dT and random hexamers. A synthetic immune receptor repertoire was used to assess amplification bias, and residual bias was removed computationally. The authors processed their data as follows. After raw reads were preprocessed to remove errors, the CDR3 was defined following IMGT conventions as running from the conserved cysteine to phenylalanine. Clonality was calculated as 1 minus Shannon entropy normalized by log2 of the number of productive unique TCRs. Scalp TCRbeta sequences were cross-referenced with sorted blood CD4 and CD8 repertoires so that the CD4 or CD8 identity of scalp clones could be inferred. Here the immuneACCESS table is served through TCRdb, limited to in-frame sequences with V and J called. Missing clones are a known gap in these copies; in checked studies unresolved V genes cover under half, and the rest lacks a known reason. Clone size and V and J calls were adopted from that table, with D and trimming inferred from the DNA. The sample records 150,000 or so clones, about 56% of which are singletons. The ten largest clones represent roughly 15% of the sample.

Sample time point, as interpreted from the label and publication: around 29 days on oral tofacitinib. The intended sense of this specimen's treatment or condition label: oral pan-JAK inhibitor, 5-10 mg twice daily. From alopecia areata patients, peripheral blood was collected along with lesional scalp punch biopsies. PBMCs were isolated by density centrifugation and stained for CD3, CD4 and CD8, after which CD4+ and CD8+ T cells were sorted on a FACSAria. The sample here was CD8+ T cells sorted from blood, taken at week 4, from a patient treated with tofacitinib. The receptor was derived from a human donor with alopecia areata. The rearrangement joined TRBV29-1 to TRBJ2-2; the D gene is not confidently resolved. The DNA sequence is TGCAGCTGGCGTGCTGACACCGGGGAGCTGTTTTTT. It codes for CSWRADTGELFF.